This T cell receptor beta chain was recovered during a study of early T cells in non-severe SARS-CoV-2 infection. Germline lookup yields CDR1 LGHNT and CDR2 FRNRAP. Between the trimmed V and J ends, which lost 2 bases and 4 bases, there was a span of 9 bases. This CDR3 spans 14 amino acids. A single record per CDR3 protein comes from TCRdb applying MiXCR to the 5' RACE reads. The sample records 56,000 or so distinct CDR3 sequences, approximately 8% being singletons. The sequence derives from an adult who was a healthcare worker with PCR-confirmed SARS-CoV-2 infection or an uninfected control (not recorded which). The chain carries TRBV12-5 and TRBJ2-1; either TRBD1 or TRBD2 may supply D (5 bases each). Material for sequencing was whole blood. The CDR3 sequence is CASGLTGLYNEQFF. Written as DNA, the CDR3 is TGTGCTAGTGGTTTGACAGGACTGTACAATGAGCAGTTCTTC.